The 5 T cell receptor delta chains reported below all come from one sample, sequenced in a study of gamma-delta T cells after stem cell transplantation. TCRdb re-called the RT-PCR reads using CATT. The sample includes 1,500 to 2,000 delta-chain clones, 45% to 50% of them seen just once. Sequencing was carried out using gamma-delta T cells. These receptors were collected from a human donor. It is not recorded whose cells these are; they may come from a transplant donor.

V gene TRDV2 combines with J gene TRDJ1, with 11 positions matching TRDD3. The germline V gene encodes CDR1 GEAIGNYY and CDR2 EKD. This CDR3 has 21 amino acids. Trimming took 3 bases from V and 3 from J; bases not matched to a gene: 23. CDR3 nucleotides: TGTGCCTGTGACGCAGTATACTCCACACCGAAGGTGGGGGATACGGCCGATAAACTCATCTTT. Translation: CACDAVYSTPKVGDTADKLIF.

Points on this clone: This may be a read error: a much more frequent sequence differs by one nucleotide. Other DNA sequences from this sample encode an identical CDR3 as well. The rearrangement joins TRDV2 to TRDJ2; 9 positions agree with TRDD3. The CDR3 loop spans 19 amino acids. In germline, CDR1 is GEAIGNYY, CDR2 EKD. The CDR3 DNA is TGTGCCTGCGACAACATACTGGGGGACAAACGACCTTTGACAGCACAACTCTTCTTT. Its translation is CACDNILGDKRPLTAQLFF.

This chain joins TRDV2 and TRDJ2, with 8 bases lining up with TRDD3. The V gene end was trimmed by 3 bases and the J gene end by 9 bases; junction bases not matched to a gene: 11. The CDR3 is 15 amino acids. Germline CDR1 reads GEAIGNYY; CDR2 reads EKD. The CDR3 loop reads CACDAMGDSSPQLFF. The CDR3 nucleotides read TGTGCCTGTGACGCGATGGGGGATTCTTCCCCACAACTCTTCTTT.

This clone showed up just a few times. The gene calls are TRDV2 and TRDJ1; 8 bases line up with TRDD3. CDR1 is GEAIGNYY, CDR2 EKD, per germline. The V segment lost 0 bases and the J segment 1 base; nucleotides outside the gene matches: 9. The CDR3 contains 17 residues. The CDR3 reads CACDTVVLGVVTDKLIF. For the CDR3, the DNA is TGTGCCTGTGACACCGTAGTACTGGGGGTCGTCACCGATAAACTCATCTTT.

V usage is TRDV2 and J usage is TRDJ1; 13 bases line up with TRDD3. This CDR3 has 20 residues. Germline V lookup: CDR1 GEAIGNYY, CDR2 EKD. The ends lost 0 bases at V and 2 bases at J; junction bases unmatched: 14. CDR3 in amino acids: CACDTVPLLGDTRSTDKLIF. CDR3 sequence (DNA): TGTGCCTGTGACACCGTCCCTTTACTGGGGGATACGAGGTCAACCGATAAACTCATCTTT.